Listed below are T cell receptor beta chains from one sample, sequenced in a study of blood T cells in healthy people across ages. TCRdb reprocessed the 5' RACE reads with MiXCR, giving one entry per CDR3 protein. The data show 700,000 to 800,000 distinct CDR3 sequences, 43% seen once. Material for sequencing was blood. The origin of the receptors is a woman aged 60-75 years in good health. CDR3s include the opening cysteine and the closing phenylalanine or tryptophan.

v_gene	j_gene	CDR3aa
TRBV20-1	TRBJ1-2	CSARQLTGQGRGYTF
TRBV19	TRBJ1-1	CASRLRTGDEAFF
TRBV7-2	TRBJ2-5	CASSLDGTRNNEQYF
TRBV10-3	TRBJ2-7	CAISDMTGKSYEQYF
TRBV27	TRBJ2-1	CASSLWSGGASNEQFF
TRBV3-1	TRBJ1-2	CASSQDAGQKVYGYTF
TRBV20-1	TRBJ2-1	CSVGGRDNEQFF
TRBV7-9	TRBJ2-1	CARSVRLAGEGHGEQFF
TRBV25-1	TRBJ2-7	CASSDGQGRYEQYF
TRBV11-3	TRBJ2-1	CASSLAAAKNEQFF
TRBV3-1	TRBJ2-1	CASRPGLSSYNEQFF
TRBV10-3	TRBJ2-3	CAISDSGEATDTQYF
TRBV6-6	TRBJ1-4	CASSDGQAGKLFF
TRBV20-1	TRBJ2-5	CSADRDYQETQYF
TRBV3-1	.	CASSQLVSEETQYF
TRBV19	TRBJ1-4	CASIGPRTGGEKLFF
TRBV9	TRBJ1-2	CASSGAGVYGYTF
TRBV27	TRBJ2-1	CASSFTLAGGNEQFF
TRBV5-1	TRBJ2-4	CASSPGQDKDIQYF
TRBV4-3	TRBJ2-1	CASSQTRVGNEQFF
TRBV29-1	.	CSVEASGGSYNEQYF
TRBV25-1	TRBJ1-6	CASSEGTGPNTLHF
TRBV9	TRBJ2-2	CASSPRTSGGATGELFF
TRBV20-1	TRBJ2-1	CSAPRTSYNEQFF
TRBV6-2/TRBV6-3	TRBJ2-1	CASSDLAGVVNEQFF
TRBV6-4	TRBJ2-3	CASSELRTDTQYF
TRBV15	TRBJ2-1	CATSREQGEYNEQFF
TRBV30	TRBJ1-2	CAGLLGRGSYGYTF
TRBV3-1	TRBJ2-1	CASSQGTYGDEQFF
TRBV5-1	TRBJ2-3	CASSLGVGGPSTDTQYF
TRBV12-3/TRBV12-4	TRBJ2-7	CASSSGEGRGPLYEQYF